This section outlines one TCR beta chain sequence together with its context. Its matching antigen is unknown. The junction does not match germline at one end; this may be a read error. This sample's RNA came from whole unsorted tissue. This non-tumor lung sample came from over 3 cm beyond the tumor edge. Three rounds of nested PCR, following a modified ARM-PCR protocol, produced the TCRbeta library. TCRdb reprocessed the multiplex PCR reads via MiXCR and lists one record per CDR3 protein. In the table there are tens of thousands of distinct CDR3 sequences, nearly 70% of which are singletons. The data were taken from a study of tumor and adjacent non-tumor tissue in lung cancer. Overall study: About 4.17 million productive TCRbeta reads were obtained per sample on average. General study results and limits: Compared with tumor, normal lung showed significantly lower TCR diversity.

The CDR3 spans 14 residues. The germline V gene encodes CDR1 SGHRS and CDR2 YFSETQ. The chain uses TRBV5-1 and TRBJ2-1, with D possibly matching TRBD1 (7 bases). Sequencing used distant non-tumor lung tissue. The sequence was collected from a woman aged 45 to 65 with non-small cell lung cancer. The CDR3 region has the DNA TGCGCTAGCAGCCAGGGGGGCCTAGGCAATGAGCACTTCTTC. Translated: CASSQGGLGNEHFF.